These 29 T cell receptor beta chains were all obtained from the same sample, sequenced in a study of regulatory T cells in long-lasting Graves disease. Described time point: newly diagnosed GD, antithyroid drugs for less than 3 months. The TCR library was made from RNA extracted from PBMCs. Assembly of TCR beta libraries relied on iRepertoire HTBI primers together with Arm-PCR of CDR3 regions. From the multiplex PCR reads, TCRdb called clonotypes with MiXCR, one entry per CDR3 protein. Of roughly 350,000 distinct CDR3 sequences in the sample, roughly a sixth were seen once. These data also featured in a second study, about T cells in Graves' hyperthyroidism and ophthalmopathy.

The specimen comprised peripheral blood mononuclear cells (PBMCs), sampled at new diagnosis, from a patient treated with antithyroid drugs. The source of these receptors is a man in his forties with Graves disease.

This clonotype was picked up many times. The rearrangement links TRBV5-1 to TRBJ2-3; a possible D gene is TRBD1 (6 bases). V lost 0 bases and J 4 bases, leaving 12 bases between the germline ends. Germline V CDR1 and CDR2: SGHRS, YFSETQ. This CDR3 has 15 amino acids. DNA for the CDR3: TGCGCCAGCAGCTTGGGGGGGCGCATAGCAGATACGCAGTATTTT. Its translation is CASSLGGRIADTQYF. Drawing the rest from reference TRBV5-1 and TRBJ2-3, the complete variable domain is KAGVTQTPRYLIKTRGQQVTLSCSPISGHRSVSWYQQTPGQGLQFLFEYFSETQRNKGNFPGRFSGRQFSNSRSEMNVSTLELGDSALYLCASSLGGRIADTQYFGPGTRLTVL.

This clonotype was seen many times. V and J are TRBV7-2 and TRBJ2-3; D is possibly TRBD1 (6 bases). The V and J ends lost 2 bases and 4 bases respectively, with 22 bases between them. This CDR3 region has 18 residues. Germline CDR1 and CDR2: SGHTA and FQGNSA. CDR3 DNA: TGTGCCAGCAGCTTAAGACTCGGGACACCTACCCGGGCAGATACGCAGTATTTT. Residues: CASSLRLGTPTRADTQYF.

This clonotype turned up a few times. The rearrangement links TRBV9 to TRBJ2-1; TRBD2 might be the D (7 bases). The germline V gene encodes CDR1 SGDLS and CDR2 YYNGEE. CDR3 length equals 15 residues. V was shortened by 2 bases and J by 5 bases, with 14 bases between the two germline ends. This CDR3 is CASSVQGRVDNEQFF. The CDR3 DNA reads TGTGCCAGCAGCGTTCAGGGGAGGGTGGACAATGAGCAGTTCTTC.

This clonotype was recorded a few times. The CDR3: CASTIDWIYGYTF. The CDR3 DNA is TGTGCCAGCACTATAGACTGGATCTATGGCTACACCTTC. This rearrangement joins TRBV2 to TRBJ1-2; D gene unclear. V was pared by 7 bases and J by 4 bases, with 13 bases between. CDR1 and CDR2 (germline): SNHLY, FYNNEI. There are 13 residues in the CDR3.

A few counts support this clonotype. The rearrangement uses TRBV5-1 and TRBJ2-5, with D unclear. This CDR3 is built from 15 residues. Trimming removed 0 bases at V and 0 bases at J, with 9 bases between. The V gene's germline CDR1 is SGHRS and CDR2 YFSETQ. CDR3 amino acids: CASSLGGRNQETQYF. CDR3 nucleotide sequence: TGCGCCAGCAGCTTGGGAGGACGGAACCAAGAGACCCAGTACTTC.

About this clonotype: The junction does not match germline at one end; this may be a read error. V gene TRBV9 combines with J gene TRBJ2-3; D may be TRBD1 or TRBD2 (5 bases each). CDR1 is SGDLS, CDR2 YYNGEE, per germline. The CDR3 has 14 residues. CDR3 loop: CASRPGPGPDTQYF. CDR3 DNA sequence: TGCGCCAGCAGGCCGGGACCTGGTCCAGATACGCAGTATTTT.

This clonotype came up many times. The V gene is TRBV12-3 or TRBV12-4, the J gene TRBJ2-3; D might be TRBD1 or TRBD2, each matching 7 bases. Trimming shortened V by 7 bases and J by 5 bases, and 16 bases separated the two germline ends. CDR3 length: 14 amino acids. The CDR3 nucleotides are TGTGCCAGCACCTCAGGGGGGGCGGTAGATACGCAGTATTTT. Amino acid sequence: CASTSGGAVDTQYF.

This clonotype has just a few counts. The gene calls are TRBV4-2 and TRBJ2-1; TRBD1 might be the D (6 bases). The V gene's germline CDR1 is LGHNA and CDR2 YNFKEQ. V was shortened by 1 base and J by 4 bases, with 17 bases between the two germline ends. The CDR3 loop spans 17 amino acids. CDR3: CASSQGEVGHAYNEQFF. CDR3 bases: TGTGCCAGCAGCCAAGGAGAGGTGGGACACGCTTACAATGAGCAGTTCTTC.

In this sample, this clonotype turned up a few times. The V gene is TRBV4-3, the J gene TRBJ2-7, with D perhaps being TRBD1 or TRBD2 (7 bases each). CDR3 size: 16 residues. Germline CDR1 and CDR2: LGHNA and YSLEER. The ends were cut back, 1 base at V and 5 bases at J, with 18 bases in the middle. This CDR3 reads CASSQGGRGGWNEQYF. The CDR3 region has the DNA TGCGCCAGCAGCCAAGGCGGCAGGGGGGGGTGGAACGAGCAGTACTTC.

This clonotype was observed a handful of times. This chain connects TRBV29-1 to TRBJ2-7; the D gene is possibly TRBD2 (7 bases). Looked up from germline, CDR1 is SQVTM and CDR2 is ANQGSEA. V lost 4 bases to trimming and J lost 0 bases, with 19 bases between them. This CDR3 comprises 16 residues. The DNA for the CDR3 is TGCAGCGTTGGAGGGGGGGCAGGGACCCGCTCCTACGAGCAGTACTTC. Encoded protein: CSVGGGAGTRSYEQYF.

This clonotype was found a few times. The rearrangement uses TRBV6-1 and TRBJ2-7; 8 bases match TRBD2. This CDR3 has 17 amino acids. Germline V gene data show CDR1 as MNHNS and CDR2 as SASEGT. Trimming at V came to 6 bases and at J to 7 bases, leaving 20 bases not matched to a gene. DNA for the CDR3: TGTGCCAGCAGCACCCTCATGGGGGCGGGGGGCTACAATGAGCAGTACTTC. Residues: CASSTLMGAGGYNEQYF.

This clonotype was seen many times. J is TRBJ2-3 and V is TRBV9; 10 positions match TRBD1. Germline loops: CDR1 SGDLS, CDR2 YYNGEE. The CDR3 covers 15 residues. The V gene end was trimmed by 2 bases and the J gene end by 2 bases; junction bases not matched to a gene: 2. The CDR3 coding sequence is TGTGCCAGCAGCGTGGGACAGGGGCACACAGATACGCAGTATTTT. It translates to CASSVGQGHTDTQYF.

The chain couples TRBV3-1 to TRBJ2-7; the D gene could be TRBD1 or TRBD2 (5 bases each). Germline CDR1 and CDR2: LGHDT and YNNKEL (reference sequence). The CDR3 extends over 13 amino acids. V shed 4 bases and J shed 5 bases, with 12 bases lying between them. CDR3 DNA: TGTGCCAGCAGCCGAAGAGGGGAGAACGAGCAGTACTTC. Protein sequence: CASSRRGENEQYF.

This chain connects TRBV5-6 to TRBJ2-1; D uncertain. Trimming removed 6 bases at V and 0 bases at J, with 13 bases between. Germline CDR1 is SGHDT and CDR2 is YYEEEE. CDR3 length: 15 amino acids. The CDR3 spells CASISSPSSYNEQFF. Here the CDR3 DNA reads TGTGCCAGCATCTCTTCCCCGAGCTCCTACAATGAGCAGTTCTTC.

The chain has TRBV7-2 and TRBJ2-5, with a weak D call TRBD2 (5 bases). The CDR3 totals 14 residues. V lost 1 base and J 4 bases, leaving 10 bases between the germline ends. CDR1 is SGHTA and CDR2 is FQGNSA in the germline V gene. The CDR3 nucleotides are TGTGCCAGCAGCTTAGTGGAGGCGCCAGAGACCCAGTACTTC. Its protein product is CASSLVEAPETQYF.

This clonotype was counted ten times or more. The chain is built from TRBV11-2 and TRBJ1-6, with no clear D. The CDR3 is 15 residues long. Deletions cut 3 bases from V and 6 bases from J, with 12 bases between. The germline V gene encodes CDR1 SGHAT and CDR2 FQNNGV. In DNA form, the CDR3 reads TGTGCCAGCAGCTTCGGGTCAGCTCCTAATTCACCCCTCCACTTT. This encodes CASSFGSAPNSPLHF.

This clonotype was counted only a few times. CDR3 region: CSAREESFTEAFF. DNA for the CDR3: TGCAGTGCTAGAGAGGAGTCATTCACTGAAGCTTTCTTT. V gene TRBV20-1 combines with J gene TRBJ1-1, with D hard to call. Trimming pared 0 bases from V and 4 bases from J, leaving 9 bases between. The CDR3 runs 13 residues. The germline gives CDR1 DFQATT, CDR2 SNEGSKA (reference sequence).

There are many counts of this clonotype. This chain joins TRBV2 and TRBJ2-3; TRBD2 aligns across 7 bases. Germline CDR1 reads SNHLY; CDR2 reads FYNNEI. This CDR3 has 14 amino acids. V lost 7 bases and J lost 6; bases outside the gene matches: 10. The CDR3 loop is CASTRLAGVDTQYF. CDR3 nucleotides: TGTGCCAGCACCAGACTAGCCGGCGTGGATACGCAGTATTTT.

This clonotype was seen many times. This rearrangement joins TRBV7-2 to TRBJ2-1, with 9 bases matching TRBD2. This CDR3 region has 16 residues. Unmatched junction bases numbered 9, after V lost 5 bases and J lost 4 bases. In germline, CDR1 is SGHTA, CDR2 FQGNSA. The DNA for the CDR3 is TGTGCCAGCAGCATGATGCGGGGGGGCGGGTACAATGAGCAGTTCTTC. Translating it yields CASSMMRGGGYNEQFF.

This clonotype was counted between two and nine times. CDR3 in amino acids: CASSLTLSSGGAQETQYF. CDR3 bases: TGTGCCAGCAGCTTAACTCTGTCGAGCGGGGGGGCACAAGAGACCCAGTACTTC. The V and J genes are TRBV7-2 and TRBJ2-5; the match to TRBD2 covers 10 bases. The ends lost 2 bases at V and 2 bases at J; junction bases unmatched: 11. The length of the CDR3 is 18 residues. Per the germline V gene, CDR1 is SGHTA and CDR2 is FQGNSA.

The CDR3 sequence: CASSLAGRLDTEAFF. The CDR3 region has the DNA TGTGCCAGCAGCTTGGCAGGGAGGTTGGACACTGAAGCTTTCTTT. V usage is TRBV5-4 and J usage is TRBJ1-1, with D perhaps TRBD1 (5 bases). The CDR3 runs to 15 residues. V shed 0 bases and J shed 3 bases, with 12 bases lying between them. Per germline, CDR1 SGHNT and CDR2 YYREEE (reference sequence).

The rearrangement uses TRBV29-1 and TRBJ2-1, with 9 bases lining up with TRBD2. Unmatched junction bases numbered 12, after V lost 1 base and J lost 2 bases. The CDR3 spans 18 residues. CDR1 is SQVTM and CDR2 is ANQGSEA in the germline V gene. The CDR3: CSVEGISGGLKTYNEQFF. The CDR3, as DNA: TGCAGCGTTGAAGGAATAAGCGGGGGGCTTAAGACCTACAATGAGCAGTTCTTC.

The CDR3 spells CSVVKGALEVNEQFF. The CDR3 bases are TGCAGCGTTGTAAAGGGAGCTCTCGAGGTCAATGAGCAGTTCTTC. The chain employs TRBV29-1 and TRBJ2-1, with D maybe TRBD2 (5 bases). Germline CDR1 is SQVTM and CDR2 is ANQGSEA. CDR3 size: 15 residues. Trimming cost V 4 bases and J 6 bases, with 19 bases left between them.

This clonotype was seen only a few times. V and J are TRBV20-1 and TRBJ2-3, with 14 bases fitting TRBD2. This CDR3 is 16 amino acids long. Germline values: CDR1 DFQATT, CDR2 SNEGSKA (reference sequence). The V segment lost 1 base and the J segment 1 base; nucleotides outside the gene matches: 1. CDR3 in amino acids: CSARGGLAGGTDTQYF. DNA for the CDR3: TGCAGTGCTAGAGGGGGACTAGCGGGGGGCACAGATACGCAGTATTTT.

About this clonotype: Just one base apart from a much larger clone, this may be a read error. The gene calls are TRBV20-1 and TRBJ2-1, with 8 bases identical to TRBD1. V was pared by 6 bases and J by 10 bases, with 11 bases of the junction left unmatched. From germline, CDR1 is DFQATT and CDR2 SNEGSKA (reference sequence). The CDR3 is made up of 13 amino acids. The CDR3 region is CSAVGQGGIEQFF. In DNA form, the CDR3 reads TGCAGTGCCGTAGGACAGGGAGGAATCGAGCAGTTCTTC.

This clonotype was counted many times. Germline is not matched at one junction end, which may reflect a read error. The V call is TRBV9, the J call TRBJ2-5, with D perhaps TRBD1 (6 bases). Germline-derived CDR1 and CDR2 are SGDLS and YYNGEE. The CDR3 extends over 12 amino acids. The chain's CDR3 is CASSGTYGTRVF. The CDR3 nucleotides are TGTGCCAGCAGCGGCACATATGGGACACGAGTCTTC.

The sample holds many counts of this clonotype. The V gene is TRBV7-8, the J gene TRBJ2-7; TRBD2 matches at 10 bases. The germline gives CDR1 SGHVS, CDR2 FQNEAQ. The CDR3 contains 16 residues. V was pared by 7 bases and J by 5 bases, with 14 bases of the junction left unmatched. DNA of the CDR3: TGTGCCAGCAACTCTATAAGACTAGCGGGTTTCGACGAGCAGTACTTC. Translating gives CASNSIRLAGFDEQYF.

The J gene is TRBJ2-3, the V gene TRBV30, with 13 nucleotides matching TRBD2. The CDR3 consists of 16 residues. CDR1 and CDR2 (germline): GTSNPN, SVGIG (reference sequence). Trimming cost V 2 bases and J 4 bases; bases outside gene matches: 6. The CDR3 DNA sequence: TGTGCCTGGAGTCCCAAACTAGCGGGGGGGGCAGATACGCAGTATTTT. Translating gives CAWSPKLAGGADTQYF.

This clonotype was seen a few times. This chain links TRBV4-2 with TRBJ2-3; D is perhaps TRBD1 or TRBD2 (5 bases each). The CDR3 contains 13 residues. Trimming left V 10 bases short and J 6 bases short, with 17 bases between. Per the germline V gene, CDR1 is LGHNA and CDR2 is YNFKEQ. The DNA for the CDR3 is TGTGCCACCGGGGACCCAAGGCGCGATACGCAGTATTTT. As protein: CATGDPRRDTQYF.